Listed here is a single T cell receptor (beta chain). It lacks a known antigen. No quality values exist for individual bases; no much larger clone is one base distant. The CDR1 and CDR2 encoded by the germline V gene are LGHNT and FRNRAP. V is cut by 0 bases and J by 2 bases, and the space between the germline ends is 10 bases. The CDR3 measures 15 amino acids from cysteine to phenylalanine. Of the read, only the CDR3 DNA is kept; its 45 bases are in frame from base 1. The sample belongs to a study of control samples from healthy donors and cancer patients (dated by TCRdb to the early 2020s). The library was obtained by the immunoSEQ multiplex PCR assay. TCRdb limited this immuneACCESS table to in-frame rearrangements with V and J called. A share of clones is missing; checked studies link under half to unresolved V genes, and the rest is unexplained. This sample lists roughly 76,000 clones; approximately 93% were detected once. The ten most abundant clones make up roughly 1.3% of the sample.

This sequence uses TRBV12-5 and TRBJ1-2, with TRBD1 tentatively as D gene (6 bases match). This TCR came from a woman aged 35 to 49 with lung cancer. The sequenced sample was PBMCs. CDR3 region: CASGLVPDRNYGYTF. The nucleotides read TGTGCTAGTGGTTTGGTACCCGACAGGAACTATGGCTACACCTTC.